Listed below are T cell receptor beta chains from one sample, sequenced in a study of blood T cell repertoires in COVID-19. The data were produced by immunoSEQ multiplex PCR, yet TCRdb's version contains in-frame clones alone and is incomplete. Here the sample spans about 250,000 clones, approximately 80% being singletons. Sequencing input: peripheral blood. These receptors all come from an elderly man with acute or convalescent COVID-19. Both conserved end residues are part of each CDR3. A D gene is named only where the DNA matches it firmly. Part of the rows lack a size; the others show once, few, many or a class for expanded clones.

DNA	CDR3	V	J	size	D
TGTGCCAGCAGAGGGGAAGGGACAGGGTGGTACTTC	CASRGEGTGWYF	TRBV7-9	TRBJ2-7	few	TRBD1
TGTGCCAGCAGTTTACAGGTTGGCGAGCAGTACTTC	CASSLQVGEQYF	TRBV12-3/TRBV12-4	TRBJ2-7	-	-
TGTGCCAGCTCACCACCGACAGGGGGCAGCGATTCACCCCTCCACTTT	CASSPPTGGSDSPLHF	TRBV18	TRBJ1-6	-	TRBD1
TGTGCCAGCAGCCAAGGAAGGGGATATCACTATGGCTACACCTTC	CASSQGRGYHYGYTF	TRBV3-1/TRBV3-2	TRBJ1-2	-	-
TGTGCCAGCAGCGACATGCGGGGCCAAAATTCACCCCTCCACTTT	CASSDMRGQNSPLHF	TRBV9	TRBJ1-6	-	-
TGTGCCAGCAGTGATAAAGGGGGCTGGGCTAATGAAAAACTGTTTTTT	CASSDKGGWANEKLFF	TRBV2	TRBJ1-4	-	TRBD1
TGTGCCAGCAGCTTAGGCGGGGGGGCTTACAATGAGCAGTTCTTC	CASSLGGGAYNEQFF	TRBV7-9	TRBJ2-1	-	TRBD2
TGTGCCACCAGTGACTCGGGATTTGGGGTTGAGAATGAGCAGTTCTTC	CATSDSGFGVENEQFF	TRBV24-1	TRBJ2-1	once	-
TGCGCCAGCAGGGGGCCGGCCTACGAGCAGTACTTC	CASRGPAYEQYF	TRBV10-2	TRBJ2-7	-	-
TGCAGCGTTGTAGACGGTACTAGCAATCAGCCCCAGCATTTT	CSVVDGTSNQPQHF	TRBV29-1	TRBJ1-5	-	-
TGCGCCAGCAGTACCGCGACAGGAATAAACACCGGGGAGCTGTTTTTT	CASSTATGINTGELFF	TRBV4-1	TRBJ2-2	-	-
TGTGCCAGCAGCCCTAAACCGACTAGCGGGGGTGGTTACGAGCAGTACTTC	CASSPKPTSGGGYEQYF	TRBV7-6	TRBJ2-7	-	TRBD2
TGTGCCAGCAGCCTAATGACAGGGGGAAACACTGAAGCTTTCTTT	CASSLMTGGNTEAFF	TRBV7-9	TRBJ1-1	-	TRBD1
TGTGCCAGCAGGATCCAGGGGACTCAGCCCCAGCATTTT	CASRIQGTQPQHF	TRBV12-3/TRBV12-4	TRBJ1-5	-	-
TGTGCTAGTGGCCCGGGACAGGGGCCCGGCTACGAGCAGTACTTC	CASGPGQGPGYEQYF	TRBV12-5	TRBJ2-7	-	TRBD1
TGCGCCAGCAGACAAGAGAGCTCCTATAATTCACCCCTCCACTTT	CASRQESSYNSPLHF	TRBV4-1	TRBJ1-6	-	-
TGTGCCAGCACCCCCAAGAGAGTTACAGGGACCTATGGCTACACCTTC	CASTPKRVTGTYGYTF	TRBV2	TRBJ1-2	once	-
TGTGCCAGCAGGTTACAGGGTGACGGTGAAAAACTGTTTTTT	CASRLQGDGEKLFF	TRBV27	TRBJ1-4	-	-
TGTGCCAGCAGCCCGGGAGGGGGAGGGTCCTATAATTCACCCCTCCACTTT	CASSPGGGGSYNSPLHF	TRBV5-4	TRBJ1-6	once	-
TGTGCCAGCACCAAATCGACAGGGCACTCCTACGAGCAGTACTTC	CASTKSTGHSYEQYF	TRBV28	TRBJ2-7	-	TRBD1
TGTGCCAGCAGCTTAGGGCCAGGGAACAATCAGCCCCAGCATTTT	CASSLGPGNNQPQHF	TRBV7-9	TRBJ1-5	-	-
TGTGCCAGCAGCCCGTCCAGGGCTTCAGAGACCCAGTACTTC	CASSPSRASETQYF	TRBV2	TRBJ2-5	-	-
TGTGCTAGTGGTTTGGAACAGGGGGCGCGGGGGGCCAACGTCCTGACTTTC	CASGLEQGARGANVLTF	TRBV12-5	TRBJ2-6	-	TRBD1
TGTGCCAGCTCACCACCGGGCAGGGTCTACACAGATACGCAGTATTTT	CASSPPGRVYTDTQYF	TRBV18	TRBJ2-3	once	-
TGTGCCAGCAGCTTAACCAGGGGGGCACGAAGGGATACGCAGTATTTT	CASSLTRGARRDTQYF	TRBV7-8	TRBJ2-3	-	-
TGTGCCAGCAGCCATCTAGCGGGGGTAGACGGGGATACGCAGTATTTT	CASSHLAGVDGDTQYF	TRBV11-3	TRBJ2-3	-	TRBD2
TGTGCCAGTAGTATTCTAGGCAGAGCTAACTATGGCTACACCTTC	CASSILGRANYGYTF	TRBV19	TRBJ1-2	-	-
TGTGCCAGCTCACCACCGGGTACGACTAATCAGCCCCAGCATTTT	CASSPPGTTNQPQHF	TRBV18	TRBJ1-5	-	-
TGCGCCAGCCTGGGACTAGCGGGAGTTGGGCCGCAGTATTTT	CASLGLAGVGPQYF	TRBV4-1	TRBJ2-3	-	TRBD2
TGTGCCAGCCTAGGCAGCCTCGAGCAGTACTTC	CASLGSLEQYF	TRBV28	TRBJ2-7	-	-
TGTGCCAGCAGCCCGAGCTTAAAGCAGGGGGTCGAGCAGTACTTC	CASSPSLKQGVEQYF	TRBV7-2	TRBJ2-7	once	TRBD1
TGTGCCAGCAGTGAGGACAGGTTCTTCAGCAATCAGCCCCAGCATTTT	CASSEDRFFSNQPQHF	TRBV27	TRBJ1-5	once	TRBD1
TGTGCCATCAGGGCCGGGACACCGAACACTGAAGCTTTCTTT	CAIRAGTPNTEAFF	TRBV10-3	TRBJ1-1	-	-
TGCGCCAGCAGGATTGCCGCGGCTAGCTCCTACAATGAGCAGTTCTTC	CASRIAAASSYNEQFF	TRBV5-1	TRBJ2-1	-	-
TGTGCCAGCAGCTGGCAAGATTTCTACGAGCAGTACTTC	CASSWQDFYEQYF	TRBV5-6	TRBJ2-7	-	-
TGTGCCAGCAGCTTAGCGGGCGGCACAGATACGCAGTATTTT	CASSLAGGTDTQYF	TRBV7-2	TRBJ2-3	-	-
TGTGCCTGGAGAGAGTGGCGACTAGCGGGGGGGACGTACAATGAGCAGTTCTTC	CAWREWRLAGGTYNEQFF	TRBV30	TRBJ2-1	-	TRBD2
TGTGCCAGCAGTTACTCGCACAGACCAAACTATGGCTACACCTTC	CASSYSHRPNYGYTF	TRBV6-5	TRBJ1-2	-	-
TGTGCCAGCTCACCAGGGCCTTTTAATGAGCAGTTCTTC	CASSPGPFNEQFF	TRBV18	TRBJ2-1	once	-
TGTGCCACCAGCAGGGACAGGGAGGCAGATACGCAGTATTTT	CATSRDREADTQYF	TRBV15	TRBJ2-3	-	TRBD1
TGTGCCAGTCGGCGGGCTAGCGGGACTATCACAGATACGCAGTATTTT	CASRRASGTITDTQYF	TRBV19	TRBJ2-3	-	TRBD2
TGTGCCAGCAGTTATGGTTCACAGGGGATTGAGGCTTTCTTT	CASSYGSQGIEAFF	TRBV6-6	TRBJ1-1	few	TRBD1
TGTGCCAGCAGCGTAGTTACAGGGGGTATCTATGGCTACACCTTC	CASSVVTGGIYGYTF	TRBV9	TRBJ1-2	-	TRBD1
TGTGCCAGCAAAATTAGCCAGGGAATAGGCGGATACAATGAGCAGTTCTTC	CASKISQGIGGYNEQFF	TRBV25-1	TRBJ2-1	few	-
TGTGCCAGCAGTTTATCGCAGGGGGCATGGACCGGGGAGCTGTTTTTT	CASSLSQGAWTGELFF	TRBV27	TRBJ2-2	-	TRBD1
TGTGCCAGCAGTTCCCCCACAGGGGCGCCTTCCTACGAGCAGTACTTC	CASSSPTGAPSYEQYF	TRBV28	TRBJ2-7	once	TRBD1
TGTGCCAGCAGCTCGAGCGGTTACTCCAGCACAGATACGCAGTATTTT	CASSSSGYSSTDTQYF	TRBV9	TRBJ2-3	-	-
TGTGCCAGCAGCCTGACAGATTACGAGCAGTACTTC	CASSLTDYEQYF	TRBV11-1	TRBJ2-7	-	-
TGTGCCAGCAGCTTATCGGGACAGACGAGCTCTGGAAACACCATATATTTT	CASSLSGQTSSGNTIYF	TRBV7-9	TRBJ1-3	-	TRBD1
TGTGCCAGCAGTGAAGCGCTTCGGACAGGGACATACGAGCAGTACTTC	CASSEALRTGTYEQYF	TRBV2	TRBJ2-7	-	TRBD1
TGTGCCAGCAGCCAAGTTTATCGGGACACTGAAGCTTTCTTT	CASSQVYRDTEAFF	TRBV14	TRBJ1-1	-	-
TGTGCCAGCAGCTACAGGGGGCTTCACTCTGGGGCCAACGTCCTGACTTTC	CASSYRGLHSGANVLTF	TRBV7-9	TRBJ2-6	-	TRBD1